Below, 29 T cell receptor beta chains from the same sample are listed, as sequenced in a study of blood T cell repertoires in COVID-19. Sequencing was performed with immunoSEQ multiplex PCR; in TCRdb, only in-frame clones are kept and a portion is missing. The sample lists roughly 70,000 clones, more than 70% occurring once. The specimen was peripheral blood. These receptor sequences come from an older man with acute or convalescent COVID-19.

This chain joins TRBV7-2 and TRBJ2-5, with 8 positions matching TRBD2. V shed 3 bases and J 1 base; nucleotides not matched to a gene: 13. The V gene's germline CDR1 is SGHTA and CDR2 FQGNSA. This CDR3 is 18 amino acids long. Here the CDR3 reads CASSFPRGGRRSQETQYF. Written as DNA, the CDR3 is TGTGCCAGCAGCTTCCCCCGGGGGGGCCGTCGCAGCCAAGAGACCCAGTACTTC.

The rearrangement joins TRBV10-3 to TRBJ2-3, with D possibly being TRBD2 (7 bases). This CDR3 is built from 17 residues. Germline V CDR1 and CDR2: ENHRY, SYGVKD. The V and J ends lost 4 bases and 2 bases respectively, with 19 bases between them. The chain's CDR3 is CAISGSQNGGPTDTQYF. In nucleotides, the CDR3 is TGTGCCATCAGTGGCTCGCAGAACGGGGGGCCCACAGATACGCAGTATTTT.

The genes are TRBV5-1 and TRBJ2-5; 8 bases line up with TRBD2. The CDR3 covers 16 residues. V lost 0 bases to trimming and J lost 2 bases; unmatched junction nucleotides: 6. Germline V CDR1 and CDR2: SGHRS, YFSETQ. The CDR3 coding sequence is TGCGCCAGCAGCTTGGCTCCAGCGGGGGCGCAAGAGACCCAGTACTTC. It translates to CASSLAPAGAQETQYF.

The chain employs TRBV7-9 and TRBJ2-7; TRBD2 matches at 7 bases. Per the germline V gene, CDR1 is SEHNR and CDR2 is FQNEAQ (reference sequence). V trimming: 5 bases; J trimming: 2 bases; junction bases outside the gene matches: 3. This CDR3 has 13 residues. The CDR3 bases are TGTGCCAGCAGCCGGGGGGTTGCCTACGAGCAGTACTTC. Translating it yields CASSRGVAYEQYF.

In its sample, this clone was seen a few times. This chain connects TRBV5-4 to TRBJ2-7, with D uncertain. The CDR3 runs 15 residues. Per germline, CDR1 SGHNT and CDR2 YYREEE (reference sequence). V shed 0 bases and J shed 0 bases, with 10 bases lying between them. Here the CDR3 reads CASSLVSRNSYEQYF. In nucleotides, the CDR3 is TGTGCCAGCAGCTTGGTATCCAGGAACTCCTACGAGCAGTACTTC.

The CDR3 DNA reads as TGTGCTAGTGGTTTGTTAAGACAGGGGAAGAACACTGAAGCTTTCTTT. This codes for CASGLLRQGKNTEAFF. The gene calls are TRBV12-5 and TRBJ1-1; TRBD1 agrees at 8 bases. J lost 1 base, V lost 2 bases, and 6 bases had no gene match. The germline CDR1 and CDR2 sequences are LGHNT and FRNRAP. The length of the CDR3 is 16 residues.

There are a few counts of this clone. This chain joins TRBV7-2 and TRBJ1-5; 7 bases agree with TRBD1. The CDR3 contains 17 residues. CDR1 is SGHTA, CDR2 FQGNSA, per germline. Trimming cost V 5 bases and J 6 bases; bases outside gene matches: 16. In DNA, the CDR3 is TGTGCCAGCAGCCCGAAGGGGGCAGGGGATTTTTTTCAGCCCCAGCATTTT. It specifies CASSPKGAGDFFQPQHF.

This sequence joins TRBV30 and TRBJ2-2, with a tentative D call TRBD1 (5 bases). The CDR3 runs 13 residues. Germline CDR1 reads GTSNPN; CDR2 reads SVGIG (reference sequence). V was shortened by 4 bases and J by 4 bases, with 10 bases between the two germline ends. In nucleotides, the CDR3 is TGTGCCTGGACCCGACAGAGCACCGGGGAGCTGTTTTTT. It codes for CAWTRQSTGELFF.

This chain connects TRBV7-9 to TRBJ1-2; 7 positions match TRBD1. The CDR3 sequence is 15 residues long. CDR1 is SEHNR and CDR2 is FQNEAQ in the germline V gene (reference sequence). With V trimmed by 4 bases and J by 0 bases, 5 bases remained unmatched. CDR3 region: CASSSRTGSNYGYTF. DNA of the CDR3: TGTGCCAGCAGCTCTCGGACAGGATCTAACTATGGCTACACCTTC.

The rearrangement links TRBV10-3 to TRBJ2-2; 9 positions match TRBD1. The germline V gene encodes CDR1 ENHRY and CDR2 SYGVKD. The CDR3 runs to 16 residues. The V segment lost 6 bases and the J segment 5 bases; nucleotides outside the gene matches: 10. The CDR3 DNA is TGTGCCATCAGAGCCCAGACAGGGGGGCTTACCGGGGAGCTGTTTTTT. Protein product: CAIRAQTGGLTGELFF.

The V and J genes are TRBV7-8 and TRBJ1-1; weak D call: TRBD1 (5 bases). Deletions cut 1 base from V and 2 bases from J, with 14 bases between. Per the germline V gene, CDR1 is SGHVS and CDR2 is FQNEAQ. This CDR3 has 16 amino acids. CDR3 region: CASSLGPWTTNTEAFF. For the CDR3, the DNA is TGTGCCAGCAGCTTAGGGCCGTGGACAACTAACACTGAAGCTTTCTTT.

V is TRBV27 and J is TRBJ2-2, with 12 bases that match TRBD2. Germline V CDR1 and CDR2: MNHEY, SMNVEV (reference sequence). CDR3 length: 17 residues. The V segment lost 3 bases and the J segment 4 bases; nucleotides outside the gene matches: 6. CDR3 sequence (DNA): TGTGCCAGCAGTTTCCGACTAGCGGGGGCGCTCACCGGGGAGCTGTTTTTT. Residues: CASSFRLAGALTGELFF.

The chain joins TRBV6-2 or TRBV6-3 to TRBJ2-7; D gene unclear. Germline CDR1 and CDR2: MNHEY and SVGEGT. CDR3 size: 15 residues. V lost 7 bases and J 1 base, leaving 17 bases between the germline ends. CDR3 nucleotides: TGTGCCAGCACCCCCCGCTTGACTCTATCCTACGAGCAGTACTTC. It translates to CASTPRLTLSYEQYF.

This clone appeared once. CDR3 DNA: TGTGCCAGCAGCCCATTTTTGGGACAGGGTCTCTACGAGCAGTACTTC. It is translated as CASSPFLGQGLYEQYF. The chain links TRBV7-9 to TRBJ2-7; 9 bases match TRBD1. This CDR3 has 16 amino acids. J lost 3 bases, V lost 5 bases, and 11 bases had no gene match. CDR1 and CDR2 (germline): SEHNR, FQNEAQ (reference sequence).

The V and J genes are TRBV30 and TRBJ1-4; a weak D match, TRBD1 (5 bases). The germline V gene encodes CDR1 GTSNPN and CDR2 SVGIG (reference sequence). This CDR3 is built from 13 residues. Trimming removed 4 bases from V and 0 bases from J, with 6 bases in between. The CDR3 region is CAWMTATNEKLFF. CDR3 nucleotide sequence: TGTGCCTGGATGACAGCAACTAATGAAAAACTGTTTTTT.

V and J are TRBV2 and TRBJ1-4; possible D gene TRBD1, 6 bases. Germline assignment: CDR1 SNHLY and CDR2 FYNNEI. The V and J ends lost 6 bases and 5 bases respectively, with 13 bases between them. CDR3 length: 14 residues. DNA for the CDR3: TGTGCCAGCAGGTGGGCAGGGGACAATGAAAAACTGTTTTTT. Amino acid sequence: CASRWAGDNEKLFF.

The chain employs TRBV7-2 and TRBJ1-2; D is unclear. The CDR3 runs 13 residues. Deletions cut 5 bases from V and 3 bases from J, with 10 bases between. Germline-derived CDR1 and CDR2 are SGHTA and FQGNSA. The CDR3 here is CASSPEQDYGYTF. For the CDR3, the DNA is TGTGCCAGCAGCCCCGAGCAGGACTATGGCTACACCTTC.

This chain links TRBV2 with TRBJ1-6; no clear D. The germline V gene encodes CDR1 SNHLY and CDR2 FYNNEI. V lost 4 bases to trimming and J lost 6 bases, with 19 bases between them. The CDR3 totals 17 residues. The CDR3 loop reads CASSAAVRGIGNSPLHF. CDR3 in DNA: TGTGCCAGCAGTGCCGCAGTCCGGGGAATTGGTAATTCACCCCTCCACTTT.

The V call is TRBV2, the J call TRBJ2-1; 10 bases fit TRBD2. This CDR3 comprises 15 residues. The J segment lost 10 bases and the V segment lost 4 bases, leaving 10 bases of the junction unmatched. Germline-derived CDR1 and CDR2 are SNHLY and FYNNEI. The CDR3 DNA reads as TGTGCCAGCAGTGCAAGGACTAGCGGACTCGAGGAGCAGTTCTTC. Translation: CASSARTSGLEEQFF.

This sequence joins TRBV7-3 and TRBJ1-2; weak D call: TRBD1 (5 bases). The germline V and J ends were trimmed by 2 bases and 3 bases, with 13 bases remaining between them. This CDR3 contains 15 residues. Germline CDR1 reads SGHTA; CDR2 reads FQGTGA. This CDR3 reads CASSLYGGPDYGYTF. CDR3 DNA: TGTGCCAGCAGCTTATACGGGGGTCCGGACTATGGCTACACCTTC.

The chain has TRBV7-2 and TRBJ2-4; 7 positions agree with TRBD2. V dropped 4 bases and J dropped 6; count of bases not matched to a gene: 6. CDR1 is SGHTA and CDR2 is FQGNSA in the germline V gene. CDR3 length equals 14 residues. In nucleotides, the CDR3 is TGTGCCAGCAGCTCGACCCTAGCGGTAAACATTCAGTACTTC. Translation gives CASSSTLAVNIQYF. Looking up the rest from reference TRBV7-2 and TRBJ2-4 gives the full variable domain: GAGVSQSPSNKVTEKGKDVELRCDPISGHTALYWYRQSLGQGLEFLIYFQGNSAPDKSGLPSDRFSAERTGGSVSTLTIQRTQQEDSAVYLCASSSTLAVNIQYFGAGTRLSVL.

The V gene is TRBV7-9, the J gene TRBJ1-4; a weak D match, TRBD1 (5 bases). The CDR3 runs to 14 residues. Germline V gives CDR1 SEHNR, CDR2 FQNEAQ (reference sequence). V gave up 9 bases and J gave up 2 bases, with 13 bases separating them. CDR3 nucleotides: TGTGCCAGTAGCGGAGGGGTGACTAATGAAAAACTGTTTTTT. Translated, it gives CASSGGVTNEKLFF.

The chain joins TRBV11-2 to TRBJ2-5; 10 nucleotides agree with TRBD2. The germline gives CDR1 SGHAT, CDR2 FQNNGV. The CDR3 runs 15 residues. V lost 5 bases to trimming and J lost 0 bases; unmatched junction nucleotides: 3. The CDR3 nucleotides read TGTGCCAGCAGCCGGACTAGCGGTAACCAAGAGACCCAGTACTTC. Protein: CASSRTSGNQETQYF.

The chain recombines TRBV6-2 or TRBV6-3 with TRBJ2-6, with D tentatively TRBD2 (5 bases). The V and J ends lost 0 bases and 1 base respectively, with 22 bases between them. The germline CDR1 and CDR2 sequences are MNHEY and SVGEGT. This CDR3 contains 21 residues. CDR3 protein: CASSYSRFLGRDPSGANVLTF. In DNA, the CDR3 is TGTGCCAGCAGTTACTCCCGGTTCCTGGGGAGAGATCCTTCTGGGGCCAACGTCCTGACTTTC.

This chain links TRBV19 with TRBJ2-7, with 7 bases lining up with TRBD1. V gave up 4 bases and J gave up 9 bases; unmatched junction bases: 12. Germline V gene sequence: CDR1 LNHDA, CDR2 SQIVND (reference sequence). The CDR3 loop spans 14 amino acids. The CDR3: CASSSLTGQVVQYF. The CDR3, as DNA: TGTGCCAGTAGTAGCTTGACAGGGCAAGTTGTGCAGTACTTC. Full variable domain (missing parts from reference TRBV19 and TRBJ2-7): DGGITQSPKYLFRKEGQNVTLSCEQNLNHDAMYWYRQDPGQGLRLIYYSQIVNDFQKGDIAEGYSVSREKKESFPLTVTSAQKNPTAFYLCASSSLTGQVVQYFGPGTRLTVT.

The chain couples TRBV7-2 to TRBJ1-6; 8 bases map to TRBD1. CDR3 length: 16 amino acids. The J segment lost 3 bases and the V segment lost 6 bases, leaving 7 bases of the junction unmatched. The germline gives CDR1 SGHTA, CDR2 FQGNSA. The CDR3: CASSRPGQGYNSPLHF. The CDR3 nucleotides are TGTGCCAGCAGTCGTCCCGGACAGGGCTATAATTCACCCCTCCACTTT.

The rearrangement uses TRBV25-1 and TRBJ1-2; D may be TRBD1 (6 bases). In germline, CDR1 is MGHDK, CDR2 SYGVNS. The CDR3 totals 14 residues. V lost 5 bases and J lost 4, with 14 bases in between. CDR3 loop: CASSSYRDGYGYTF. The DNA for the CDR3 is TGTGCCAGCAGTTCCTACAGGGACGGCTATGGCTACACCTTC.

The V gene is TRBV7-8, the J gene TRBJ2-7; 9 nucleotides align to TRBD1. The trim removed 4 bases at V and 2 bases at J, leaving 9 bases unmatched. The CDR3 has 16 residues. Per germline, CDR1 SGHVS and CDR2 FQNEAQ. The CDR3 DNA is TGTGCCAGCAGCTCAGGAACAGGGGGCTACCCCTACGAGCAGTACTTC. Translated: CASSSGTGGYPYEQYF.

V and J are TRBV28 and TRBJ1-2; the D gene is possibly TRBD1 (5 bases). V dropped 5 bases and J dropped 5 bases, with 18 bases sitting between them. This CDR3 is 15 amino acids long. Germline lookup yields CDR1 MDHEN and CDR2 SYDVKM. CDR3: CASSLDPTDLYGYTF. The CDR3 nucleotides read TGTGCCAGCAGTCTCGACCCGACAGATCTTTATGGCTACACCTTC.